The rows below give T cell receptor beta chains drawn from one sample of a study of T-cell memory formation after mild COVID-19. TCRdb re-called the 5' RACE reads through MiXCR, storing one row per CDR3 protein. The repertoire holds roughly 200,000 distinct CDR3 sequences, with 16% as singletons. The sequencing sample was made of PBMCs or a T cell subset sorted from them (not recorded which). The source is an adult woman who had mild COVID-19 (a few samples of this study predate the infection). Cell type and time point are not known. Each CDR3 is given with its conserved first and last residue. Fields, in order: CDR3 protein, V gene, CDR3 length, J gene.

CDR3aa: CASRGQGFYGYTF
v_gene: TRBV4-1
len: 13
j_gene: TRBJ1-2

CDR3aa: CSVAHLNTEAFF
v_gene: TRBV29-1
len: 12
j_gene: TRBJ1-1

CDR3aa: CASSLEEGVMNIQYF
v_gene: TRBV7-9
len: 15
j_gene: TRBJ2-4

CDR3aa: CASSLTGSRTEAFF
v_gene: TRBV7-9
len: 14
j_gene: TRBJ1-1

CDR3aa: CASSLGWPNEQFF
v_gene: TRBV7-8
len: 13
j_gene: TRBJ2-1

CDR3aa: CASSQGGGPYEQYF
v_gene: TRBV7-3
len: 14
j_gene: TRBJ2-7

CDR3aa: CASRRPGPSSYEQYF
v_gene: TRBV27
len: 15
j_gene: TRBJ2-7

CDR3aa: CASSQDRRVYEQYF
v_gene: TRBV3-1
len: 14
j_gene: TRBJ2-7

CDR3aa: CASSKGFRDRGNTGELFF
v_gene: TRBV21-1
len: 18
j_gene: TRBJ2-2

CDR3aa: CASSFSGDRTDTQYF
v_gene: TRBV5-1
len: 15
j_gene: TRBJ2-3

CDR3aa: CASSHPLLAGWLETQYF
v_gene: TRBV14
len: 17
j_gene: TRBJ2-5

CDR3aa: CASSERRQGNQPQHF
v_gene: TRBV6-1
len: 15
j_gene: TRBJ1-5

CDR3aa: CASSFGLNTGELFF
v_gene: TRBV11-2
len: 14
j_gene: TRBJ2-2

CDR3aa: CASTSWNELNSGNTIYF
v_gene: TRBV3-1
len: 17
j_gene: TRBJ1-3

CDR3aa: CASSLAPAGGYEQYF
v_gene: TRBV5-6
len: 15
j_gene: TRBJ2-7

CDR3aa: CATRSRDYSTDTQYF
v_gene: TRBV24-1
len: 15
j_gene: TRBJ2-3

CDR3aa: CASSQMGRGNTEAFF
v_gene: TRBV3-1
len: 15
j_gene: TRBJ1-1

CDR3aa: CASSLGLLDGETQYF
v_gene: TRBV5-5
len: 15
j_gene: TRBJ2-5

CDR3aa: CASSRTGGEKLFF
v_gene: TRBV7-2
len: 13
j_gene: TRBJ1-4

CDR3aa: CASSRTDGSSYNEQFF
v_gene: TRBV7-6
len: 16
j_gene: TRBJ2-1

CDR3aa: CASSPGLAGGSTDTQYF
v_gene: TRBV14
len: 17
j_gene: TRBJ2-3

CDR3aa: CASSAPGQSSPGSYEQYF
v_gene: TRBV9
len: 18
j_gene: TRBJ2-7

CDR3aa: CSASSGSSYNEQFF
v_gene: TRBV20-1
len: 14
j_gene: TRBJ2-1

CDR3aa: CASSLPPDRRSGANVLTF
v_gene: TRBV5-1
len: 18
j_gene: TRBJ2-6

CDR3aa: CASSEVQGRIDTQYF
v_gene: TRBV25-1
len: 15
j_gene: TRBJ2-3

CDR3aa: CSARDQTGQPTGELFF
v_gene: TRBV20-1
len: 16
j_gene: TRBJ2-2

CDR3aa: CASSPSSSYSSYEQYF
v_gene: TRBV18
len: 16
j_gene: TRBJ2-7

CDR3aa: CASGVAGGPGGGDTQYF
v_gene: TRBV7-2
len: 17
j_gene: TRBJ2-3

CDR3aa: CASSTPQGVDIQYF
v_gene: TRBV6-2/TRBV6-3
len: 14
j_gene: TRBJ2-4

CDR3aa: CSVDGGRNYEQYF
v_gene: TRBV29-1
len: 13
j_gene: TRBJ2-7

CDR3aa: CASSSRQDSYEQYF
v_gene: TRBV5-1
len: 14
j_gene: TRBJ2-7

CDR3aa: CASSVPRGNTGELFF
v_gene: TRBV14
len: 15
j_gene: TRBJ2-2

CDR3aa: CASSLKDRAGVRETQYF
v_gene: TRBV6-6
len: 17
j_gene: TRBJ2-5

CDR3aa: CSVETGPETQYF
v_gene: TRBV29-1
len: 12
j_gene: TRBJ2-5

CDR3aa: CASSLGDPKFQPQHF
v_gene: TRBV5-1
len: 15
j_gene: TRBJ1-5

CDR3aa: CASSPRQEAEQYF
v_gene: TRBV18
len: 13
j_gene: TRBJ2-7

CDR3aa: CATSVGTSGRYEQYF
v_gene: TRBV24-1
len: 15
j_gene: TRBJ2-7